These 14 T cell receptor beta chains came from one sample sequenced in a study of blood T cells in healthy people across ages. PCR was performed a second time for roughly 7 to 11 cycles using a sample-barcoded 5' primer and a J-beta primer mix. MiXCR was run by TCRdb on the 5' RACE reads, yielding one entry per CDR3 protein. The sample consists of more than 700,000 distinct CDR3 sequences, around half of them appearing once. Input material: blood. All receptors derive from a man older than 75 in good health.

The chain combines TRBV24-1 with TRBJ2-3; 10 bases map to TRBD2. The CDR3 loop spans 14 amino acids. The trim removed 7 bases at V and 1 base at J, leaving 1 base unmatched. Germline V gene sequence: CDR1 KGHDR, CDR2 SFDVKD. CDR3 region: CATSLAGGTDTQYF. The DNA of the CDR3 is TGTGCCACCAGCCTAGCGGGGGGCACAGATACGCAGTATTTT.

The J gene is TRBJ2-3, the V gene TRBV2; TRBD1 matches at 7 bases. The CDR3 totals 14 residues. Trimming removed 6 bases from V and 1 base from J; junction bases left unmatched: 4. Looked up from germline, CDR1 is SNHLY and CDR2 is FYNNEI. The CDR3 DNA reads as TGTGCCAGCAGGCCGGGACAGCGCACAGATACGCAGTATTTT. It is translated as CASRPGQRTDTQYF.

This clonotype has at least ten counts. The V and J genes are TRBV29-1 and TRBJ2-7; TRBD1 might be the D (6 bases). The ends were cut back, 2 bases at V and 3 bases at J, with 11 bases in the middle. CDR1 and CDR2 from the germline V gene are SQVTM and ANQGSEA. CDR3 size: 13 residues. The CDR3 nucleotides read TGCAGCGTTGAAAGGCAGGGGAACTACGAGCAGTACTTC. It translates to CSVERQGNYEQYF.

The chain couples TRBV4-2 to TRBJ2-5; 9 nucleotides match TRBD2. V gave up 1 base and J gave up 2 bases; unmatched junction bases: 5. Germline lookup yields CDR1 LGHNA and CDR2 YNFKEQ. This CDR3 has 16 amino acids. The CDR3 loop is CASSQVSAGGQETQYF. Here the CDR3 DNA reads TGTGCCAGCAGCCAAGTGTCTGCGGGAGGGCAAGAGACCCAGTACTTC.

The chain combines TRBV20-1 with TRBJ2-1; 9 nucleotides align to TRBD2. There are 15 residues in the CDR3. Germline V lookup: CDR1 DFQATT, CDR2 SNEGSKA (reference sequence). V was pared by 1 base and J by 4 bases, with 5 bases of the junction left unmatched. CDR3 residues: CSARGGSGSYNEQFF. Written as DNA, the CDR3 is TGCAGTGCTAGAGGGGGTAGCGGGAGTTACAATGAGCAGTTCTTC.

The sample holds a few counts of this clonotype. The gene calls are TRBV6-6 and TRBJ2-2, with a possible D match to TRBD1 (5 bases). The CDR3 has 14 amino acids. Germline CDR1 and CDR2: MNHNY and SVGAGI (reference sequence). Trimming shortened V by 4 bases and J by 4 bases, and 10 bases separated the two germline ends. The CDR3 region is CASSSRVTTGELFF. The CDR3 DNA follows: TGTGCCAGCAGTTCCAGGGTAACCACCGGGGAGCTGTTTTTT.

The genes are TRBV15 and TRBJ2-1, with 10 positions matching TRBD2. In germline, CDR1 is LNHNV, CDR2 YYDKDF (reference sequence). CDR3 length equals 17 residues. V shed 0 bases, J shed 7 bases, and the junction held 9 bases outside the gene matches. The CDR3, as DNA: TGTGCCACCAGCAGAGATATAGGCCAGCGGGAGGGAAATGAGCAGTTCTTC. Translated, it gives CATSRDIGQREGNEQFF.

V usage is TRBV9 and J usage is TRBJ2-1, with 8 bases aligning to TRBD1. With V trimmed by 0 bases and J by 10 bases, 9 bases remained unmatched. This CDR3 contains 15 residues. Germline loops: CDR1 SGDLS, CDR2 YYNGEE. The CDR3 bases are TGTGCCAGCAGCGTAGGGAGTCAGGGGGCTTGGGAGCAGTTCTTC. Encoded protein: CASSVGSQGAWEQFF.

This chain joins TRBV6-6 and TRBJ2-1, with D possibly being TRBD2 (5 bases). The CDR3 is made up of 15 amino acids. CDR1 is MNHNY, CDR2 SVGAGI, per germline (reference sequence). V was pared by 7 bases and J by 6 bases, with 19 bases between. CDR3 protein: CASKIRDETSNEQFF. The CDR3 DNA sequence: TGTGCCAGCAAAATTCGGGATGAAACAAGCAATGAGCAGTTCTTC.

There are many counts of this clonotype. V and J are TRBV29-1 and TRBJ2-1; TRBD2 aligns across 7 bases. This CDR3 has 12 amino acids. Germline V gene sequence: CDR1 SQVTM, CDR2 ANQGSEA. V was pared by 7 bases and J by 4 bases, with 4 bases of the junction left unmatched. The CDR3 spells CSAKREYNEQFF. As DNA, the CDR3 is TGCAGCGCAAAGCGGGAATACAATGAGCAGTTCTTC.

Comment on this clonotype: A clone one base away is much larger, so this may be a read error. It is unclear where the CDR3 begins or ends on the DNA, so no DNA is shown, and the CDR3 is as TCRdb lists it. The chain links TRBV12-3 or TRBV12-4 to TRBJ2-3; the table names TRBD2, a call not compared with the DNA. From its first to its last residue, the CDR3 has 14 amino acids. CDR3 region: CASSVGGGTDTEYF.

DNA of the CDR3: TGCGCCAGCACCAAGGGCAATCAGCCCCAGCATTTT. Its translation: CASTKGNQPQHF. The V gene is TRBV10-2, the J gene TRBJ1-5; D is uncertain. The CDR3 spans 12 residues. Trimming pared 7 bases from V and 2 bases from J, leaving 6 bases between. Germline loops: CDR1 WSHSY, CDR2 SAAADI.

This rearrangement joins TRBV20-1 to TRBJ2-5; D ambiguous. CDR1 is DFQATT, CDR2 SNEGSKA, per germline (reference sequence). This CDR3 spans 13 amino acids. V was clipped by 3 bases and J by 1 base, with 9 bases between them. The chain's CDR3 is CSARSDPQETQYF. The DNA for the CDR3 is TGCAGTGCTAGGTCGGACCCCCAAGAGACCCAGTACTTC.

This clonotype was detected only a few times. The CDR3: CASSKEGGNPDTQYF. The DNA for the CDR3 is TGTGCCAGCAGCAAAGAGGGCGGGAATCCCGATACGCAGTATTTT. V is TRBV21-1 and J is TRBJ2-3; the tabulated D call, TRBD2, remains unverified against the DNA. TRBV21-1 is listed as a pseudogene. The CDR3 contains 15 residues.